What follows is one T cell receptor beta chain and its context. Its antigen is currently unknown. The data were obtained in a study of cytomegalovirus exposure and HLA in healthy donors. Overall study findings and caveats: In vitro experiments confirmed that three CMV-associated chains were specific for CMV antigens. Within the 120 validation repertoires, first-cohort TCR clusters tended to co-occur, according to a later analysis.

CDR1 is SGHRS and CDR2 is YFSETQ in the germline V gene. V was clipped by 3 bases and J by 6 bases; unmatched bases: 11. This CDR3 is 18 amino acids long. Some clones are missing from TCRdb's copy, which holds only in-frame ones; the method was immunoSEQ multiplex PCR. This sample yields roughly 190,000 clones, of which around 86% are seen a single time; over 1.3% belongs to the top ten. What was sequenced was PBMCs. The chain carries TRBV5-1 and TRBJ2-1, with 14 positions matching TRBD2. This sequence originates from a woman between 18 and 30 years old in good health and CMV-seronegative. The CDR3 sequence is CASSSQGLAGGMGNEQFF. The DNA for the CDR3 is TGCGCCAGCAGCTCCCAAGGACTAGCGGGAGGAATGGGCAATGAGCAGTTCTTC.